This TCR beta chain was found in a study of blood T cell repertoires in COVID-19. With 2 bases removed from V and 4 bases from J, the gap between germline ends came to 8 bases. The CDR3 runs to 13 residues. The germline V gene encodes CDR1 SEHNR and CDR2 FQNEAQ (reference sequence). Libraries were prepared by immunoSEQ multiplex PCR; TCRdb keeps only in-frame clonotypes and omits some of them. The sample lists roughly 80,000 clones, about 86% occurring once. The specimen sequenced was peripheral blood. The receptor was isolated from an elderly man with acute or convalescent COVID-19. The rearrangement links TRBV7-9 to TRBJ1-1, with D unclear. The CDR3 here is CASSLNEGTEAFF. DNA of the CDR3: TGTGCCAGCAGCTTAAACGAGGGCACTGAAGCTTTCTTT.